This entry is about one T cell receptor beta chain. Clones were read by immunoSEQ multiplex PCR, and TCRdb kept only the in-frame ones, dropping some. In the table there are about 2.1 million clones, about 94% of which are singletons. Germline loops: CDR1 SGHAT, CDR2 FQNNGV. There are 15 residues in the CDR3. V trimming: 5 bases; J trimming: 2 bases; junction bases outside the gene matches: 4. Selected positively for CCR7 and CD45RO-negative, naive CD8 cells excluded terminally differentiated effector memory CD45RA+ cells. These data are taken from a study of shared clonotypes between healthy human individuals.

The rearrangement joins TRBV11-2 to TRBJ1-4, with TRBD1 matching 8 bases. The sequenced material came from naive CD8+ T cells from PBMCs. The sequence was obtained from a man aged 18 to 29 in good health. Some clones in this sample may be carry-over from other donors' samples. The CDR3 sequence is CASSLWTGTNEKLFF. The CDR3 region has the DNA TGTGCCAGCAGCCTATGGACAGGGACTAATGAAAAACTGTTTTTT.